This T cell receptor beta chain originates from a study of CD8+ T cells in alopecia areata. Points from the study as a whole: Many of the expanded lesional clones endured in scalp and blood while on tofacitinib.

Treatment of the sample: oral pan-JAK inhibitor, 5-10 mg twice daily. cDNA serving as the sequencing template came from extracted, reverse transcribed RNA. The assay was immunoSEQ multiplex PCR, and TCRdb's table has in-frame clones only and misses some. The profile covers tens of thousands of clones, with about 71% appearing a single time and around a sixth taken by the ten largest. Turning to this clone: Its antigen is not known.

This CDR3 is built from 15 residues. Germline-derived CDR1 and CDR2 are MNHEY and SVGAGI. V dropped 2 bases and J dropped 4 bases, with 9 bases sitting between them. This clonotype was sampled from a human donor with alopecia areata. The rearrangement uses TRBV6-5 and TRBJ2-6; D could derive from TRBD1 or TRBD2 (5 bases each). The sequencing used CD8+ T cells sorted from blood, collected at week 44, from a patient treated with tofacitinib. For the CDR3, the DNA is TGTGCCAGCAGTTACGAGGGGTCCGGGGCCAACGTCCTGACTTTC. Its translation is CASSYEGSGANVLTF.